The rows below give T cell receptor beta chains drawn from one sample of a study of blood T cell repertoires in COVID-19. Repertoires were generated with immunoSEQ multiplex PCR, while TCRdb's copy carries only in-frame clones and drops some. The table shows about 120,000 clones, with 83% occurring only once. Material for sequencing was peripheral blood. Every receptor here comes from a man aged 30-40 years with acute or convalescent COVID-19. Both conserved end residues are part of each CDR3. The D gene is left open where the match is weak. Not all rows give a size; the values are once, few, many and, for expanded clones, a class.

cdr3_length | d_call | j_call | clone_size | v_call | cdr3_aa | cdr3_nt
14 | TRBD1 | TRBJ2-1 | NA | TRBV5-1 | CASSLPGGWDEQFF | TGCGCCAGCAGCTTACCAGGGGGCTGGGATGAGCAGTTCTTC
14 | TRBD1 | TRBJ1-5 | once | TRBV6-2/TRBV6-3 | CASTPTGGSQPQHF | TGTGCCAGCACCCCCACAGGGGGCAGCCAGCCCCAGCATTTT
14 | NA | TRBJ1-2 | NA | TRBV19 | CASTVGTANYGYTF | TGTGCCAGTACGGTAGGAACAGCTAACTATGGCTACACCTTC
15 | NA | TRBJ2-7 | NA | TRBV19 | CASTLGGGFSYEQYF | TGTGCCAGTACCCTCGGCGGAGGGTTCTCCTACGAGCAGTACTTC
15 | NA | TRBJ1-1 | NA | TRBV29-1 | CSVGVGPPGRTEAFF | TGCAGCGTTGGGGTAGGGCCGCCGGGGAGGACTGAAGCTTTCTTT
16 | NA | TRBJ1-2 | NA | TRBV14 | CASSQVRRGNNYGYTF | TGTGCCAGCAGCCAAGTCCGGCGGGGCAATAACTATGGCTACACCTTC
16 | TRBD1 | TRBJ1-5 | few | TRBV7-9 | CASSIKQGYSNQPQHF | TGTGCCAGCAGCATAAAACAGGGGTATAGCAATCAGCCCCAGCATTTT
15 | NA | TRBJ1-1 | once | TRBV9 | CASSGVYGGNTEAFF | TGTGCCAGCAGCGGGGTGTATGGAGGGAACACTGAAGCTTTCTTT
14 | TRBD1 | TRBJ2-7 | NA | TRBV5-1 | CASSPGQGPYEQYF | TGCGCCAGCAGCCCCGGACAGGGGCCCTACGAGCAGTACTTC
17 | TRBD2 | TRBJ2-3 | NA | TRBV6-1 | CASSGRGGRTSTDTQYF | TGTGCCAGCAGTGGACGAGGCGGGAGAACTAGCACAGATACGCAGTATTTT
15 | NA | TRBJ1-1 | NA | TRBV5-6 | CASSLELRSSTEAFF | TGTGCCAGCAGCTTGGAGCTCAGGTCGTCCACTGAAGCTTTCTTT
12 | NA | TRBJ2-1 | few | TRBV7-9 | CASSTRQAEQFF | TGTGCCAGCAGCACCCGACAGGCTGAGCAGTTCTTC
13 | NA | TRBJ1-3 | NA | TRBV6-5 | CASSRTVGNTIYF | TGTGCCAGCAGTCGTACAGTCGGAAACACCATATATTTT
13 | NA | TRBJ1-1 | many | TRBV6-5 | CASSAGMNTEAFF | TGTGCCAGCTCAGCGGGAATGAACACTGAAGCTTTCTTT
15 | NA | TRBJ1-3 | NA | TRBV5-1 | CASSLMDTDANTIYF | TGCGCCAGCAGCTTGATGGACACGGACGCAAACACCATATATTTT
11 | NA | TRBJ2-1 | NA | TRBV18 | CASSPGTEQFF | TGTGCCAGCTCGCCCGGGACAGAGCAGTTCTTC
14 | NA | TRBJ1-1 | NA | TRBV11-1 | CASGTKRAATEAFF | TGTGCCAGCGGGACAAAAAGAGCGGCCACTGAAGCTTTCTTT
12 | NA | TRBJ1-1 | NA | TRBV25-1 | CASSGGMTEAFF | TGTGCCAGCAGTGGAGGGATGACTGAAGCTTTCTTT
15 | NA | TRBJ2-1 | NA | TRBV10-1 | CASSERGSPRGEQFF | TGCGCCAGCAGTGAGCGCGGGAGTCCCAGGGGTGAGCAGTTCTTC
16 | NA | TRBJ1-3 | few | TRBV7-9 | CASSRGQLYSGNTIYF | TGTGCCAGCAGCCGCGGACAGCTTTACTCTGGAAACACCATATATTTT
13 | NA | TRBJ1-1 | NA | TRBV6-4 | CASRYQGNTEAFF | TGTGCCAGCCGATACCAGGGCAACACTGAAGCTTTCTTT
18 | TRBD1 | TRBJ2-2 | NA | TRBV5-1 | CASSFKLGTGRNTGELFF | TGCGCCAGCAGCTTTAAACTTGGGACAGGCAGGAACACCGGGGAGCTGTTTTTT
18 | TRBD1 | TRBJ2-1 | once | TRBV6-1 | CASSENFNGQGPYNEQFF | TGTGCCAGCAGTGAAAACTTTAACGGACAGGGTCCCTACAATGAGCAGTTCTTC
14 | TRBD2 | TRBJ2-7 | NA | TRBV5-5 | CASTSSGGLYEQYF | TGTGCCAGCACCTCTAGCGGGGGACTCTACGAGCAGTACTTC